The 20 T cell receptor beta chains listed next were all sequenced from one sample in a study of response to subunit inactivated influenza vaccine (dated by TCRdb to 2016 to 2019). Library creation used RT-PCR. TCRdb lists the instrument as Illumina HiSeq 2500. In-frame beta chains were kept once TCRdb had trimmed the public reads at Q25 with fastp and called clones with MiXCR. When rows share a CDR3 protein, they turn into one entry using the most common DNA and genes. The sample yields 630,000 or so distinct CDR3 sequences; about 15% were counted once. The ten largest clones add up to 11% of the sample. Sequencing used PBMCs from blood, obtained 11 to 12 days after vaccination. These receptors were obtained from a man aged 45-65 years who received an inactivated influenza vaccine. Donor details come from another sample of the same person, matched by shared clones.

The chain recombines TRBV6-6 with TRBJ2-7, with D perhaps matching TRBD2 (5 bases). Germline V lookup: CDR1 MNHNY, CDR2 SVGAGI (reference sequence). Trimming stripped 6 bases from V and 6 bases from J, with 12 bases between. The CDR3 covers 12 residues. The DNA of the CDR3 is TGTGCCAGCAGCCGTACTAGGGTCGAGCAGTACTTC. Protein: CASSRTRVEQYF.

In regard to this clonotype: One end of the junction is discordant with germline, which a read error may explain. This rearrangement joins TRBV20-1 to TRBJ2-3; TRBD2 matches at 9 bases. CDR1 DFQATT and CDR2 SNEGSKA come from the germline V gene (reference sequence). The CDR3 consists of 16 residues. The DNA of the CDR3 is TGCAGTGCGAGAGGGGGCGCGGGGGGGCGACCAGATACGCAGTATTTT. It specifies CSARGGAGGRPDTQYF.

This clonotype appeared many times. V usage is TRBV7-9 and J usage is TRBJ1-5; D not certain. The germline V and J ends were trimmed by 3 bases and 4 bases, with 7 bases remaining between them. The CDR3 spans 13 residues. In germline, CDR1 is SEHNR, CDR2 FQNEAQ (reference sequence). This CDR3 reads CASSFSSNQPQHF. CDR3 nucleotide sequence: TGTGCCAGCAGCTTCTCGTCTAATCAGCCCCAGCATTTT.

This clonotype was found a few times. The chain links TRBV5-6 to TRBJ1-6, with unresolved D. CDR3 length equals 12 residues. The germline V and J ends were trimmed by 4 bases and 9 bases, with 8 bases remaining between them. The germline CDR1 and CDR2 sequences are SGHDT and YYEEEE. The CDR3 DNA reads TGTGCCAGCAGCCGAGACCCTTCACCCCTCCACTTT. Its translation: CASSRDPSPLHF.

The CDR3 spells CASSSDHRAISKNIQYF. The CDR3 DNA reads as TGCGCCAGCAGCTCGGACCACAGGGCGATCAGCAAAAACATTCAGTACTTC. V gene TRBV5-1 combines with J gene TRBJ2-4; a possible D gene is TRBD1 (6 bases). In germline, CDR1 is SGHRS, CDR2 YFSETQ. The CDR3 consists of 17 residues. V was shortened by 3 bases and J by 3 bases, with 19 bases between the two germline ends.

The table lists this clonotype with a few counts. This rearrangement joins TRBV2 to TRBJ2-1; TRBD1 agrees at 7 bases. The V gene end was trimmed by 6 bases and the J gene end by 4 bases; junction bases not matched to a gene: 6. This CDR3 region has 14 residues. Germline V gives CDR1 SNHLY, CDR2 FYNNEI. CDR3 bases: TGTGCCAGCAGAATAAGGACAGGTTACAATGAGCAGTTCTTC. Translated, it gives CASRIRTGYNEQFF. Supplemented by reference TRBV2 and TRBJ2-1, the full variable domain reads EPEVTQTPSHQVTQMGQEVILRCVPISNHLYFYWYRQILGQKVEFLVSFYNNEISEKSEIFDDQFSVERPDGSNFTLKIRSTKLEDSAMYFCASRIRTGYNEQFFGPGTRLTVL.

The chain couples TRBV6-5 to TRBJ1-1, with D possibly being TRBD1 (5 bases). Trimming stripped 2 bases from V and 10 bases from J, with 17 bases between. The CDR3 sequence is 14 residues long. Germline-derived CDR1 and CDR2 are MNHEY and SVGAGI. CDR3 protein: CASSYRTITGGAFF. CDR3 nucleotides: TGTGCCAGCAGTTACCGAACTATTACAGGTGGAGCTTTCTTT.

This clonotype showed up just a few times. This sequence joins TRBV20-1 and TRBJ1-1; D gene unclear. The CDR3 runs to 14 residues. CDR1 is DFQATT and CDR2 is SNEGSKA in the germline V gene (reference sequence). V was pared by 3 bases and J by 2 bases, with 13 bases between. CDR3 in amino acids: CSARATVTNTEAFF. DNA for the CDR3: TGCAGTGCTAGGGCTACCGTGACAAACACTGAAGCTTTCTTT.

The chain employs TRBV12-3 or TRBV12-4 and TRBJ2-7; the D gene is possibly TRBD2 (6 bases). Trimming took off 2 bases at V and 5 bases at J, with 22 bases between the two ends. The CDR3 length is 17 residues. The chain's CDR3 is CASSLYGGAHKSNEQYF. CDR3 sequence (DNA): TGTGCCAGCAGTTTATATGGCGGGGCTCACAAGTCTAACGAGCAGTACTTC.

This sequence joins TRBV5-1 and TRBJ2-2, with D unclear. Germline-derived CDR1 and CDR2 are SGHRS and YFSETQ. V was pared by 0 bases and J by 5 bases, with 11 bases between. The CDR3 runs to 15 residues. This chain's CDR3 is CASSLVARTTGELFF. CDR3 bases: TGCGCCAGCAGCTTGGTCGCGAGAACGACCGGGGAGCTGTTTTTT.

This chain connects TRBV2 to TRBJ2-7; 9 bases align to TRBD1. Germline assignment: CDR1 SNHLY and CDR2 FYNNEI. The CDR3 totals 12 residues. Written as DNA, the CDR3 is TGTGTCAACTGGGACAGGGTTTACGAGCAGTACTTC. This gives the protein CVNWDRVYEQYF.

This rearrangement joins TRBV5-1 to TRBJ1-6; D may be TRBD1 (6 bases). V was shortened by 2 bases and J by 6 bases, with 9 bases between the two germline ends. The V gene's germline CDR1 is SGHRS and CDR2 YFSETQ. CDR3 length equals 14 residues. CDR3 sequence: CASSFGQSNSPLHF. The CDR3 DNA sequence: TGCGCCAGCAGCTTTGGACAGTCTAATTCACCCCTCCACTTT.

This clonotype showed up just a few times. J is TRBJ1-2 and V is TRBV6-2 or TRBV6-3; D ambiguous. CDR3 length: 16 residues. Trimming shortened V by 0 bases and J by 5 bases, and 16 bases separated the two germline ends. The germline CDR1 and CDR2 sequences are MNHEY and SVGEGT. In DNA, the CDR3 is TGTGCCAGCAGTTACTCGAATCAGGTTCGGTGGTATGGCTACACCTTC. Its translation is CASSYSNQVRWYGYTF.

CDR3 nucleotides: TGCGCCAGCAGCCGTCTCGGAGGGACAGGGTCCTACGAGCAGTACTTC. Residues: CASSRLGGTGSYEQYF. The chain employs TRBV4-1 and TRBJ2-7; 9 bases line up with TRBD1. This CDR3 region has 16 residues. J lost 1 base, V lost 4 bases, and 8 bases had no gene match. Germline-derived CDR1 and CDR2 are MGHRA and YSYEKL.

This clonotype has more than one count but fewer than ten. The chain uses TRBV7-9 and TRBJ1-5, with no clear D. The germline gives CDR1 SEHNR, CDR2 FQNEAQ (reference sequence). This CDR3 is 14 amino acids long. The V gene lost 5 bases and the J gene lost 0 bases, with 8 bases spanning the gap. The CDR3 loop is CASSQSFSNQPQHF. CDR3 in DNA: TGTGCCAGCAGCCAATCTTTTAGCAATCAGCCCCAGCATTTT.

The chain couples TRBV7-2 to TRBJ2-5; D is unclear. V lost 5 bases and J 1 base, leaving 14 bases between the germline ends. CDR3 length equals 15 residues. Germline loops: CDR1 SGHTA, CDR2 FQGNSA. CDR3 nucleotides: TGTGCCAGCAGCCTGCCCCAAGTGCCCCAAGAGACCCAGTACTTC. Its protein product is CASSLPQVPQETQYF. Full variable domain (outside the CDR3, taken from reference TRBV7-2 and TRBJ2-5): GAGVSQSPSNKVTEKGKDVELRCDPISGHTALYWYRQSLGQGLEFLIYFQGNSAPDKSGLPSDRFSAERTGGSVSTLTIQRTQQEDSAVYLCASSLPQVPQETQYFGPGTRLLVL.

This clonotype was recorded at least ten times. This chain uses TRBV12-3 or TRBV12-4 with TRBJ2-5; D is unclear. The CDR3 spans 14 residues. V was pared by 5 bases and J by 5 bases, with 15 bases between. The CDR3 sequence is CASSTVLGSETQYF. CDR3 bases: TGTGCCAGCAGTACTGTGCTGGGGTCCGAGACCCAGTACTTC.

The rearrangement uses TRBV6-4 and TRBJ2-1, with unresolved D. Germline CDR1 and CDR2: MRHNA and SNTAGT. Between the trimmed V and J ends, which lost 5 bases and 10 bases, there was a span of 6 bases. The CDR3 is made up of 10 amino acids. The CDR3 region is CASSRTEQFF. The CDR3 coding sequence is TGTGCCAGCAGTAGGACCGAGCAGTTCTTC.

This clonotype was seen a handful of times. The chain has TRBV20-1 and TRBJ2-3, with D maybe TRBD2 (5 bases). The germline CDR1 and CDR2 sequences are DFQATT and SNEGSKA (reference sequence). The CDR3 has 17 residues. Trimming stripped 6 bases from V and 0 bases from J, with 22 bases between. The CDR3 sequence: CSALGGSDWASTDTQYF. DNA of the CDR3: TGCAGTGCCCTCGGCGGTAGCGACTGGGCCAGCACAGATACGCAGTATTTT.

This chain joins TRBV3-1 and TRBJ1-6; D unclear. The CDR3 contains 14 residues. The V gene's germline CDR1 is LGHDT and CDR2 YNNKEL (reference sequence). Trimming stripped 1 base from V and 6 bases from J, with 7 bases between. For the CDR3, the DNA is TGTGCCAGCAGCCAAGGACAAGCTAATTCACCCCTCCACTTT. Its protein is CASSQGQANSPLHF. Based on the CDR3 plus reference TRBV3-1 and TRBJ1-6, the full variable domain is DTAVSQTPKYLVTQMGNDKSIKCEQNLGHDTMYWYKQDSKKFLKIMFSYNNKELIINETVPNRFSPKSPDKAHLNLHINSLELGDSAVYFCASSQGQANSPLHFGNGTRLTVT.